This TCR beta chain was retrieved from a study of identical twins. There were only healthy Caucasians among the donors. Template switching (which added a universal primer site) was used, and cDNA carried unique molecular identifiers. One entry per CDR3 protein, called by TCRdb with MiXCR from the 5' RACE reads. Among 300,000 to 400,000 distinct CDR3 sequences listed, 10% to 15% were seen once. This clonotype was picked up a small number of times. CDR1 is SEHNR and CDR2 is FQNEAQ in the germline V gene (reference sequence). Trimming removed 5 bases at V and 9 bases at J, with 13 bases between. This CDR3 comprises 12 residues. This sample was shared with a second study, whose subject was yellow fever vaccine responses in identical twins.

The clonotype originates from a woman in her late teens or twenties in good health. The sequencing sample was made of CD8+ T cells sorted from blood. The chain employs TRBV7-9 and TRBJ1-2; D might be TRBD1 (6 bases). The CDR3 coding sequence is TGTGCCAGCAGCCTCTACAGGGATCGCTACACCTTC. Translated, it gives CASSLYRDRYTF. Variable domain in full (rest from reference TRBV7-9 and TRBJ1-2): DTGVSQNPRHKITKRGQNVTFRCDPISEHNRLYWYRQTLGQGPEFLTYFQNEAQLEKSRLLSDRFSAERPKGSFSTLEIQRTEQGDSAMYLCASSLYRDRYTFGSGTRLTVV.